This T cell receptor (beta chain) was recovered during a study of blood T cell repertoires in COVID-19. J lost 2 bases, V lost 5 bases, and 15 bases had no gene match. The length of the CDR3 is 18 residues. Per germline, CDR1 SGHNT and CDR2 YENEEA. Sequenced by immunoSEQ multiplex PCR; TCRdb stores in-frame clones only, minus some. Of about 120,000 clones listed, approximately 84% are singletons. This clonotype was sampled from a man aged 65-85 years with active or convalescent COVID-19. The chain employs TRBV11-3 and TRBJ2-3; 8 bases match TRBD1. The sequencing sample was made of peripheral blood. The CDR3 spells CASSPPNLRGPYTDTQYF. CDR3 coding DNA: TGTGCCAGCAGCCCCCCAAACCTCAGGGGGCCCTACACAGATACGCAGTATTTT.